The entry below gives a single T cell receptor beta chain sequence along with its context. The table came from immunoSEQ multiplex PCR; TCRdb's copy has only in-frame clones and leaves some out. The table shows about 130,000 clones, with just under 95% occurring only once. This record comes from a study of control samples from healthy donors and cancer patients. The CDR3 loop spans 17 amino acids. Germline lookup yields CDR1 MGHRA and CDR2 YSYEKL. V was shortened by 2 bases and J by 1 base, with 14 bases between the two germline ends. The TCR sequence derives from a man aged 60 to 69 with colorectal cancer. Material: PBMCs. The chain recombines TRBV4-1 with TRBJ2-2; unclear D gene. For the CDR3, the DNA is TGCGCCAGCAGCCAACTTCGGTCAGCTTTGAACACCGGGGAGCTGTTTTTT. Amino acids: CASSQLRSALNTGELFF.